This T cell receptor beta chain was retrieved from a study of patients and donors after allogeneic stem cell transplantation. V shed 4 bases, J shed 3 bases, and the junction held 8 bases outside the gene matches. CDR3 length: 15 amino acids. Germline V gene sequence: CDR1 KGHDR, CDR2 SFDVKD. The table lists this clonotype with a few counts. TCRdb reprocessed the RT-PCR reads via MiXCR and lists one record per CDR3 protein. The table has roughly 250,000 distinct CDR3 sequences, roughly 13% seen once. The sequence derives from a human donor who was either an allogeneic HSCT recipient or a stem cell or donor lymphocyte infusion donor (not recorded which). It is not recorded whose cells these are; they may come from a transplant donor. Sequenced sample: blood, either unsorted or a sorted T cell fraction (not recorded which). The chain joins TRBV24-1 to TRBJ2-7; 7 positions agree with TRBD2. The CDR3 region is CATSDATSLFYEQYF. The DNA of the CDR3 is TGTGCCACCAGTGACGCGACTAGCCTTTTCTACGAGCAGTACTTC.